The TCR beta chain described here comes from a study of CD4+ T cells in melanoma. Study observations and caveats: Neoantigen-specific CD4+ T cells in melanoma reportedly had diverse differentiation states. A reported correlation linked neoantigen-specific CD4+ T cells to CD8+, macrophage and B cell function.

Repertoires were generated with immunoSEQ multiplex PCR, while TCRdb's copy carries only in-frame clones and drops some. This sample has 20,000 to 25,000 clones, with about 77% found just once. Details on this clone: Its antigen is currently unknown.

This sequence originates from a human donor with melanoma.

CDR3 protein: CASSFPSTDTQYF. In DNA, the CDR3 is TGTGCCAGCAGCTTTCCTTCCACAGATACGCAGTATTTT. The chain combines TRBV5-4 with TRBJ2-3; D ambiguous. CDR1 SGHNT and CDR2 YYREEE come from the germline V gene (reference sequence). This CDR3 contains 13 residues. Trimming shortened V by 2 bases and J by 2 bases, and 6 bases separated the two germline ends.